Listed below are T cell receptor beta chains from one sample, sequenced in a study of OX40 agonist ivuxolimab in advanced cancers. The table came from immunoSEQ multiplex PCR; TCRdb's copy has only in-frame clones and leaves some out. This sample has 35,000 or so clones, with about 80% found just once. Sequenced material: CD4+ or CD8+ T cells sorted from blood, taken in a trial of the OX40 agonist ivuxolimab. These receptors were obtained from an adult with an advanced solid tumor such as melanoma, head and neck, liver or kidney cancer. Each CDR3 is given with its conserved first and last residue. The order of the fields is V gene, CDR3 length, J gene, clone size, D gene, CDR3 DNA, CDR3 protein. A D gene is named only where the DNA matches it firmly. Expanded clones are given a class, and other clones once, few, many or no size at all.

V gene: TRBV11-2
CDR3 length: 15
J gene: TRBJ2-7
clone size: NA
D gene: TRBD1
CDR3 DNA: TGTGCCAGCAGCCCCGGGACAGGGGGGCCCTACGAGCAGTACTTC
CDR3 protein: CASSPGTGGPYEQYF

V gene: TRBV6-6
CDR3 length: 13
J gene: TRBJ2-5
clone size: NA
D gene: NA
CDR3 DNA: TGTGCCAGCAGTGGTCGGACCGTCGAGACCCAGTACTTC
CDR3 protein: CASSGRTVETQYF

V gene: TRBV21-1
CDR3 length: 14
J gene: TRBJ2-3
clone size: NA
D gene: NA
CDR3 DNA: TGTGCCAGCCGGGACAGCCCTAGCACAGATACGCAGTATTTT
CDR3 protein: CASRDSPSTDTQYF

V gene: TRBV29-1
CDR3 length: 13
J gene: TRBJ1-2
clone size: NA
D gene: NA
CDR3 DNA: TGCAGCGTTGTCATACCGACGGAGTATGGCTACACCTTC
CDR3 protein: CSVVIPTEYGYTF

V gene: TRBV6-7
CDR3 length: 15
J gene: TRBJ1-4
clone size: NA
D gene: NA
CDR3 DNA: TGTGCCAGCAGTTTTGGGACGACCGGTAGTGAAAAACTGTTTTTT
CDR3 protein: CASSFGTTGSEKLFF

V gene: TRBV5-6
CDR3 length: 16
J gene: TRBJ2-3
clone size: NA
D gene: NA
CDR3 DNA: TGTGCCAGCAGCTTGGATCTGACTTCAAGCACAGATACGCAGTATTTT
CDR3 protein: CASSLDLTSSTDTQYF

V gene: TRBV18
CDR3 length: 15
J gene: TRBJ2-3
clone size: NA
D gene: NA
CDR3 DNA: TGTGCCAGCTCACCCCCGGACAAAGACACAGATACGCAGTATTTT
CDR3 protein: CASSPPDKDTDTQYF

V gene: TRBV5-1
CDR3 length: 15
J gene: TRBJ1-2
clone size: NA
D gene: TRBD1
CDR3 DNA: TGCGCCAGCAGCCGAGCCCAGACAGGGAACTATGGCTACACCTTC
CDR3 protein: CASSRAQTGNYGYTF

V gene: TRBV5-4
CDR3 length: 16
J gene: TRBJ2-1
clone size: NA
D gene: NA
CDR3 DNA: TGTGCCAGCAGCTTGGCAGTTGGTGGACGCAGCAATGAGCAGTTCTTC
CDR3 protein: CASSLAVGGRSNEQFF

V gene: TRBV7-2
CDR3 length: 16
J gene: TRBJ1-5
clone size: NA
D gene: NA
CDR3 DNA: TGTGCCAGCAGCTCGAGCCAGGGACGGGGCAATCAGCCCCAGCATTTT
CDR3 protein: CASSSSQGRGNQPQHF

V gene: TRBV11-2
CDR3 length: 15
J gene: TRBJ2-3
clone size: few
D gene: NA
CDR3 DNA: TGTGCCAGCAGCTATATCGGCGGGGGCACAGATACGCAGTATTTT
CDR3 protein: CASSYIGGGTDTQYF

V gene: TRBV19
CDR3 length: 15
J gene: TRBJ2-5
clone size: NA
D gene: TRBD1
CDR3 DNA: TGTGCCAGTAGCTCTTCAGGGGGCAGCGCAGAGACCCAGTACTTC
CDR3 protein: CASSSSGGSAETQYF

V gene: TRBV6-1
CDR3 length: 14
J gene: TRBJ2-7
clone size: NA
D gene: NA
CDR3 DNA: TGTGCCAGCAGTGAAGCGCTTCGAACCTACGAGCAGTACTTC
CDR3 protein: CASSEALRTYEQYF